Listed below are T cell receptor beta chains from one sample, sequenced in a study of T-cell reconstitution after alpha-beta-depleted transplantation in children. Via MiXCR, TCRdb re-called the PCR reads, giving one row per CDR3 protein. Among some 590,000 distinct CDR3 sequences, approximately 10% were seen once, and the ten largest hold 3.5% to 5%. Sequenced material: PBMCs from the stem cell graft donor, taken from the stem cell graft. These receptors all come from a human donor who donated a stem cell graft to a child with acute myeloid leukemia. Each CDR3 is given without its conserved first and last residue. Each record gives: J gene, V gene, D gene, CDR3 protein. A D gene is named only where the DNA matches it firmly.

TRBJ1-2 TRBV29-1 TRBD1 SVGDSVYGYT
TRBJ1-5 TRBV28 . ASSQIRPPRDQPQH
TRBJ1-4 TRBV18 TRBD1 ATADRVEEKLF
TRBJ2-7 TRBV4-3 . ASSQDRAGPWEQY
TRBJ1-4 TRBV7-9 . ASSQGREKLF
TRBJ2-1 TRBV4-2 . ASSPQRRSYNEQF
TRBJ1-6 TRBV7-2 . ASSLESYNSPLH
TRBJ2-2 TRBV5-6 . ASSLVGGHNTGELF
TRBJ2-7 TRBV5-1 TRBD2 ASSIDLAGGPVEQY
TRBJ2-7 TRBV30 . AWSVGPTEQY
TRBJ1-5 TRBV7-9 TRBD1 ASGQGNNQPQH
TRBJ1-6 TRBV30 TRBD1 AWMDRPNSPLH
TRBJ2-1 TRBV12-5 TRBD2 ASGLGLAGVGVQF
TRBJ2-1 TRBV28 . AYGSGRTYNEQF
TRBJ2-1 TRBV21-1 . ASSKGTSGRGNEQF
TRBJ2-7 TRBV5-1 . ASSLDRAGAYEQY
TRBJ1-4 TRBV20-1 TRBD1 SASQGGFTNEKLF
TRBJ1-1 TRBV10-3 TRBD1 AIRPQGERTEAF
TRBJ2-1 TRBV6-2/TRBV6-3 TRBD2 ASSETSGRARYEQF
TRBJ1-1 TRBV25-1 TRBD1 ASRQRGQGLRYTEAF
TRBJ1-5 TRBV7-2 . ASSLRVGSNQPQH
TRBJ2-5 TRBV6-2/TRBV6-3 . ASSFTSYVGETQY
TRBJ2-7 TRBV20-1 . SARPAEQY
TRBJ2-1 TRBV28 . ASSWDSGVLGNEQF
TRBJ2-7 TRBV29-1 . SATTEIHEQY
TRBJ2-1 TRBV4-2 TRBD2 ASSPLLAGTTGAYNEQF
TRBJ2-7 TRBV4-2 . ASSQAPTGTLSLEQY